This TCR beta chain emerged from a study of blood T cell repertoires in COVID-19. Study details: Samples representing acute and convalescent COVID-19 were sourced from the United States, Italy and Spain. Sources were T cells, B-cell-depleted T cells, or PBMCs; the material itself was cDNA or gDNA.

V lost 3 bases to trimming and J lost 5 bases; unmatched junction nucleotides: 1. The CDR3 consists of 13 residues. Germline CDR1 reads SGHTA; CDR2 reads FQGNSA. The repertoire was sequenced with immunoSEQ multiplex PCR; TCRdb's copy has only in-frame clones and lacks some. The sample holds roughly 200,000 clones; 88% are singletons and the top ten take around 4%. In regard to this clone: In the same sample, other DNA sequences code for this CDR3.

The V call is TRBV7-2, the J call TRBJ2-1, with 7 nucleotides matching TRBD2. This clonotype was obtained from a woman aged 30 to 39 with acute or convalescent COVID-19. Sequencing used peripheral blood. In nucleotides, the CDR3 is TGTGCCAGCAGCTTCGGGGGGAACAATGAGCAGTTCTTC. Amino acid sequence: CASSFGGNNEQFF.